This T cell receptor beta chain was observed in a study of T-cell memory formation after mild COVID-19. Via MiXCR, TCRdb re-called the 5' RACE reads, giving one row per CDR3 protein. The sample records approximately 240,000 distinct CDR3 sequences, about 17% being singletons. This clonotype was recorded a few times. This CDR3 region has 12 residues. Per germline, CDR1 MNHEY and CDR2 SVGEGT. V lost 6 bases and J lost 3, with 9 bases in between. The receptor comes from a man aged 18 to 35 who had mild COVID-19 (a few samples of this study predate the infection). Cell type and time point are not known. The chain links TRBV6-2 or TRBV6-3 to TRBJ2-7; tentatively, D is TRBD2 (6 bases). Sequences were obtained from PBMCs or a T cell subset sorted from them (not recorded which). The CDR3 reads CASSGGRYEQYV. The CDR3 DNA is TGTGCCAGCAGCGGGGGACGCTACGAGCAGTACGTC.